What follows are 26 T cell receptor beta chains derived from one specimen sequenced in a study of blood T cell repertoires in COVID-19. Libraries were prepared by immunoSEQ multiplex PCR; TCRdb keeps only in-frame clonotypes and omits some of them. The sample contains about 230,000 clones, approximately 88% of which appear only once. Material: peripheral blood. The receptors originated from a man in his forties or fifties with acute or convalescent COVID-19.

The V and J genes are TRBV21-1 and TRBJ1-4. TRBV21-1 is noted as a pseudogene. CDR3 length equals 15 residues. The CDR3 bases are TGTGCCAGCAGCGAACAGGGTGCGGGGGATGAAAAACTGTTTTTT. This gives the protein CASSEQGAGDEKLFF.

The genes are TRBV19 and TRBJ2-1; 8 bases map to TRBD2. This CDR3 is built from 16 residues. V shed 1 base, J shed 2 bases, and the junction held 4 bases outside the gene matches. CDR1 and CDR2 from the germline V gene are LNHDA and SQIVND (reference sequence). CDR3 loop: CASSIAAGGTYNEQFF. CDR3 bases: TGTGCCAGTAGTATAGCCGCGGGAGGAACCTACAATGAGCAGTTCTTC.

This chain uses TRBV6-5 with TRBJ2-3, with TRBD2 identical over 9 bases. The germline V gene encodes CDR1 MNHEY and CDR2 SVGAGI. The CDR3 has 16 residues. V dropped 4 bases and J dropped 3; count of bases not matched to a gene: 8. DNA of the CDR3: TGTGCCAGCAGTTTCTTCGGGACTAGCAGGACAGATACGCAGTATTTT. Translating it yields CASSFFGTSRTDTQYF.

The chain is built from TRBV18 and TRBJ2-5; D is undetermined. The CDR3 runs to 11 residues. Between the trimmed V and J ends, which lost 6 bases and 5 bases, there was a span of 7 bases. Germline V gene lookup returns CDR1 KGHSH and CDR2 LQKENI. The CDR3 DNA reads TGTGCCAGCTCCACCGGGGAGACCCAGTACTTC. Its translation: CASSTGETQYF.

The CDR3 DNA reads as TGTGCCAGCAGCTCTAGCGAGGCAGATACGCAGTATTTT. This codes for CASSSSEADTQYF. This chain links TRBV7-2 with TRBJ2-3, with a tentative D call TRBD2 (6 bases). This CDR3 region has 13 residues. With 4 bases removed from V and 4 bases from J, the gap between germline ends came to 9 bases. Germline V gives CDR1 SGHTA, CDR2 FQGNSA. Together with reference TRBV7-2 and TRBJ2-3, the CDR3 gives the full variable domain: GAGVSQSPSNKVTEKGKDVELRCDPISGHTALYWYRQSLGQGLEFLIYFQGNSAPDKSGLPSDRFSAERTGGSVSTLTIQRTQQEDSAVYLCASSSSEADTQYFGPGTRLTVL.

This CDR3 is CASSLASGTGSYEQYF. In nucleotides, the CDR3 is TGTGCCAGCAGCTTAGCGTCGGGGACAGGCTCCTACGAGCAGTACTTC. The chain has TRBV7-9 and TRBJ2-7; 8 nucleotides agree with TRBD1. CDR1 SEHNR and CDR2 FQNEAQ come from the germline V gene (reference sequence). With 0 bases clipped from V and 0 bases from J, the junction kept 4 bases outside the gene matches. This CDR3 is built from 16 residues.

The chain is built from TRBV5-8 and TRBJ1-1; 7 bases line up with TRBD1. Germline V gene data show CDR1 as SGHTS and CDR2 as YDEGEE. The CDR3 length is 16 residues. The V and J ends lost 6 bases and 0 bases, in that order; junction bases with no gene match: 11. The CDR3 protein is CASTARDRVLNTEAFF. The CDR3 nucleotides read TGTGCCAGCACCGCCCGGGACAGAGTTTTGAACACTGAAGCTTTCTTT.

The chain combines TRBV2 with TRBJ1-4; 8 nucleotides agree with TRBD1. The CDR3 runs to 14 residues. Germline-derived CDR1 and CDR2 are SNHLY and FYNNEI. J gave up 8 bases and V 6 bases, and 8 bases lay outside the gene matches. CDR3 protein: CASSVDREGEKLFF. The CDR3 DNA sequence: TGTGCCAGCAGCGTGGACAGGGAGGGAGAAAAACTGTTTTTT.

This chain joins TRBV13 and TRBJ1-3, with D tentatively TRBD1 (5 bases). From germline, CDR1 is PRHDT and CDR2 FYEKMQ (reference sequence). The CDR3 covers 16 residues. V lost 1 base, J lost 0 bases, and 10 bases lay in between. CDR3 in amino acids: CASSLAGLSSGNTIYF. CDR3 bases: TGTGCCAGCAGCTTAGCAGGGCTAAGCTCTGGAAACACCATATATTTT.

The gene calls are TRBV7-6 and TRBJ2-7, with D perhaps TRBD1 (6 bases). The germline V gene encodes CDR1 SGHVS and CDR2 FNYEAQ. V shed 1 base and J shed 6 bases, with 16 bases lying between them. There are 15 residues in the CDR3. CDR3 amino acids: CASSLVGFQGREQYF. CDR3 DNA sequence: TGTGCCAGCAGCTTAGTTGGCTTCCAGGGGCGCGAGCAGTACTTC.

Remarks on this clone: Within the sample, other DNA sequences also encode this same CDR3. The CDR3, as DNA: TGTGCCTGGAGTGGCCAGGGGGTAGGCACTGAAGCTTTCTTT. As protein: CAWSGQGVGTEAFF. The V gene is TRBV30, the J gene TRBJ1-1; 7 positions agree with TRBD1. The germline gives CDR1 GTSNPN, CDR2 SVGIG (reference sequence). With 1 base clipped from V and 4 bases from J, the junction kept 6 bases outside the gene matches. This CDR3 region has 14 residues.

V usage is TRBV7-6 and J usage is TRBJ1-1; 8 bases map to TRBD1. The V segment lost 5 bases and the J segment 1 base; nucleotides outside the gene matches: 3. Per germline, CDR1 SGHVS and CDR2 FNYEAQ. This CDR3 is built from 14 residues. CDR3 sequence reads: CASSVGQGNTEAFF. CDR3 DNA sequence: TGTGCCAGCAGCGTCGGACAGGGGAACACTGAAGCTTTCTTT.

The chain employs TRBV3-1 (or the pseudogene TRBV3-2) and TRBJ1-6; D remains unclear. The ends were cut back, 5 bases at V and 15 bases at J, with 11 bases in the middle. Germline CDR1 reads LGHDT; CDR2 reads YNNKEL (reference sequence). This CDR3 has 11 residues. CDR3 loop: CASSSTRGLHF. CDR3 coding DNA: TGTGCCAGCAGCTCCACTCGAGGCCTCCACTTT.

This clone was picked up a small number of times. The chain combines TRBV18 with TRBJ1-3; D gene ambiguous. Trimming shortened V by 0 bases and J by 0 bases, and 12 bases separated the two germline ends. Looked up from germline, CDR1 is KGHSH and CDR2 is LQKENI. The CDR3 consists of 17 residues. The CDR3 region is CASSPPGGSDSGNTIYF. In nucleotides, the CDR3 is TGTGCCAGCTCACCACCGGGCGGGTCTGACTCTGGAAACACCATATATTTT.

The gene calls are TRBV7-8 and TRBJ2-7; D possibly corresponds to TRBD2 (6 bases). The germline gives CDR1 SGHVS, CDR2 FQNEAQ. The ends were cut back, 2 bases at V and 9 bases at J, with 17 bases in the middle. The CDR3 contains 14 residues. For the CDR3, the DNA is TGTGCCAGCAGCTTACTATTCGGAGGGAACGGGCAGTACTTC. Translating gives CASSLLFGGNGQYF.

The V call is TRBV7-9, the J call TRBJ1-6, with unresolved D. Germline loops: CDR1 SEHNR, CDR2 FQNEAQ (reference sequence). Deletions cut 3 bases from V and 8 bases from J, with 8 bases between. The CDR3 covers 13 residues. The CDR3 region is CASSLGQDSPLHF. Here the CDR3 DNA reads TGTGCCAGCAGCTTGGGTCAGGATTCACCCCTCCACTTT.

This rearrangement joins TRBV27 to TRBJ2-1; 11 bases are a match to TRBD2. Germline CDR1 is MNHEY and CDR2 is SMNVEV (reference sequence). The CDR3 loop spans 17 amino acids. J was trimmed by 4 bases and V by 6 bases; bases with no gene match: 11. The CDR3, as DNA: TGTGCCAGCAGCTTCTCATTGACTAGCGGGACGTACAATGAGCAGTTCTTC. Protein: CASSFSLTSGTYNEQFF.

J is TRBJ1-2 and V is TRBV11-2, with D unclear. Trimming cost V 2 bases and J 0 bases, with 4 bases left between them. CDR3 length: 13 residues. Looked up from germline, CDR1 is SGHAT and CDR2 is FQNNGV. CDR3 loop: CASSLRANYGYTF. CDR3 bases: TGTGCCAGCAGCTTACGAGCTAACTATGGCTACACCTTC.

This clone was seen a few times. The V and J genes are TRBV6-1 and TRBJ1-1, with a possible D match to TRBD1 (6 bases). The V gene lost 4 bases and the J gene lost 5 bases, with 20 bases spanning the gap. The CDR3 consists of 16 residues. CDR1 MNHNS and CDR2 SASEGT come from the germline V gene. CDR3 in DNA: TGTGCCAGCAGTGTTTATCCCCCTCAGGGGCGGACTGAAGCTTTCTTT. It specifies CASSVYPPQGRTEAFF.

The chain is built from TRBV27 and TRBJ2-5; 9 bases align to TRBD1. J was trimmed by 4 bases and V by 4 bases; bases with no gene match: 7. There are 15 residues in the CDR3. Germline CDR1 is MNHEY and CDR2 is SMNVEV (reference sequence). This CDR3 is CASSSPGQGLETQYF. The CDR3 bases are TGTGCCAGCAGTTCACCGGGACAGGGCCTAGAGACCCAGTACTTC.

The rearrangement links TRBV11-3 to TRBJ2-7; 10 bases fit TRBD1. Trimming at V came to 3 bases and at J to 1 base, leaving 3 bases not matched to a gene. Germline assignment: CDR1 SGHNT and CDR2 YENEEA. The CDR3 covers 15 residues. The CDR3 nucleotides are TGTGCCAGCAGCTTGCGGGACAGGGGATCCTACGAGCAGTACTTC. It is translated as CASSLRDRGSYEQYF.

The V call is TRBV5-1, the J call TRBJ1-2, with 8 bases aligning to TRBD1. This CDR3 has 13 residues. The V gene end was trimmed by 5 bases and the J gene end by 8 bases; junction bases not matched to a gene: 8. CDR1 and CDR2 from the germline V gene are SGHRS and YFSETQ. The CDR3 DNA is TGCGCCAGCAGTCAGGGACAGGATCGCGGCTACACCTTC. Translated: CASSQGQDRGYTF.

The chain links TRBV10-3 to TRBJ1-1, with 10 bases fitting TRBD1. Unmatched junction bases numbered 7, after V lost 8 bases and J lost 7 bases. The CDR3 is 13 amino acids. The germline CDR1 and CDR2 sequences are ENHRY and SYGVKD. For the CDR3, the DNA is TGTGCCATCGGGGGGACAGGGGTGAGTGAAGCTTTCTTT. It yields the protein CAIGGTGVSEAFF.

The chain carries TRBV3-1 (or the pseudogene TRBV3-2) and TRBJ2-5, with TRBD2 as a possible D gene (5 bases). V lost 1 base and J lost 2, with 11 bases in between. Germline V gives CDR1 LGHDT, CDR2 YNNKEL (reference sequence). The CDR3 sequence is 15 residues long. CDR3: CASSQAVQRQETQYF. The CDR3 coding sequence is TGTGCCAGCAGCCAAGCAGTCCAGCGGCAAGAGACCCAGTACTTC.

This clone was seen more than once but under ten times. CDR3 sequence reads: CASSVRASGQETQYF. DNA for the CDR3: TGTGCCAGCAGCGTACGGGCTAGCGGACAAGAGACCCAGTACTTC. The rearrangement uses TRBV9 and TRBJ2-5; 7 bases fit TRBD2. V was pared by 1 base and J by 2 bases, with 5 bases of the junction left unmatched. The CDR3 sequence is 15 residues long. Germline V CDR1 and CDR2: SGDLS, YYNGEE.

This clone turned up a few times. CDR3 in DNA: TGTGCCAGTGGATTGGGGAGTGGTAAAACAGATACGCAGTATTTT. It encodes CASGLGSGKTDTQYF. The chain carries TRBV18 and TRBJ2-3; possibly TRBD2 for D (5 bases). V lost 9 bases, J lost 3 bases, and 19 bases lay in between. Germline CDR1 reads KGHSH; CDR2 reads LQKENI. The length of the CDR3 is 15 residues.